The 7 T cell receptor beta chains below were found in one sample sequenced in a study of T cell responses to AZD1222 COVID-19 vaccine. Repertoires were generated with immunoSEQ multiplex PCR, while TCRdb's copy carries only in-frame clones and drops some. Of about 150,000 clones in the sample, more than 75% were seen once. The sample was peripheral blood, taken on day 0 of AZD1222 vaccination. The source of these receptors is an adult in good health.

V usage is TRBV27 and J usage is TRBJ2-1, with 8 positions matching TRBD2. The CDR3 has 15 residues. Germline V gives CDR1 MNHEY, CDR2 SMNVEV (reference sequence). The V and J ends lost 3 bases and 4 bases, in that order; junction bases with no gene match: 5. DNA for the CDR3: TGTGCCAGCAGTTTGGGACTAGGACCGTACAATGAGCAGTTCTTC. Its translation is CASSLGLGPYNEQFF.

The rearrangement uses TRBV24-1 and TRBJ2-1, with 7 bases identical to TRBD2. Germline values: CDR1 KGHDR, CDR2 SFDVKD. J gave up 2 bases and V 9 bases, and 9 bases lay outside the gene matches. CDR3 size: 15 residues. The CDR3 DNA is TGTGCCACCGCTACTCCGGGAGGCGCCTACAATGAGCAGTTCTTC. Translation: CATATPGGAYNEQFF.

The rearrangement joins TRBV3-1 (or the pseudogene TRBV3-2) to TRBJ2-2; D gene unclear. The V end lost 1 base, the J end lost 6 bases, and 6 bases lay between the germline ends. Looked up from germline, CDR1 is LGHDT and CDR2 is YNNKEL (reference sequence). The CDR3 totals 13 residues. CDR3 sequence (DNA): TGTGCCAGCAGCCAAGTGGTCGCCGGGGAGCTGTTTTTT. Protein: CASSQVVAGELFF.

This chain joins TRBV6-5 and TRBJ1-2; no clear D gene. Germline-derived CDR1 and CDR2 are MNHEY and SVGAGI. This CDR3 comprises 12 residues. Trimming removed 2 bases from V and 7 bases from J, with 8 bases in between. Here the CDR3 DNA reads TGTGCCAGCAGTTACCGGGGTATTGGCTACACCTTC. Its translation is CASSYRGIGYTF.

The table lists this clone with a count of one. The rearrangement links TRBV3-1 (or the pseudogene TRBV3-2) to TRBJ1-4; D might be TRBD1 (6 bases). V shed 1 base and J shed 7 bases, with 13 bases lying between them. Germline V gene lookup returns CDR1 LGHDT and CDR2 YNNKEL (reference sequence). CDR3 size: 15 residues. CDR3 bases: TGTGCCAGCAGCCAAGGGCAGGGGAAGATTGAAAAACTGTTTTTT. Translating gives CASSQGQGKIEKLFF.

The chain links TRBV29-1 to TRBJ1-3; unclear D gene. Per the germline V gene, CDR1 is SQVTM and CDR2 is ANQGSEA. The length of the CDR3 is 12 residues. Trimming took off 6 bases at V and 0 bases at J, with 6 bases between the two ends. In DNA, the CDR3 is TGCAGCGTAGGGTCCTCTGGAAACACCATATATTTT. Its translation: CSVGSSGNTIYF.

V is TRBV29-1 and J is TRBJ1-2, with 9 positions matching TRBD1. The CDR3 extends over 13 amino acids. Looked up from germline, CDR1 is SQVTM and CDR2 is ANQGSEA. The J segment lost 12 bases and the V segment lost 6 bases, leaving 14 bases of the junction unmatched. DNA of the CDR3: TGCAGCGTGTCACTACTTCCCGGACAGGGGAACACCTTC. Its protein product is CSVSLLPGQGNTF.